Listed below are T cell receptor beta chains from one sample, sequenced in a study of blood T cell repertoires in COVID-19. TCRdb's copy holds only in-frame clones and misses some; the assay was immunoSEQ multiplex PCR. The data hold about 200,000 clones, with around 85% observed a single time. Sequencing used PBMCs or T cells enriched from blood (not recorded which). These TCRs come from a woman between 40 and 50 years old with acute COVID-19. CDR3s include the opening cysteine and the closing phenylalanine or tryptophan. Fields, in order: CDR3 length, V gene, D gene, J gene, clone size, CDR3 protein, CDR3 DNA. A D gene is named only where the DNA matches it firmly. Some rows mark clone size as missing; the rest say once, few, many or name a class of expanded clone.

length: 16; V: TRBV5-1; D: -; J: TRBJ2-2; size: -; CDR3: CASSSGGSTNTGELFF; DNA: TGCGCCAGCAGCTCCGGCGGCTCCACGAACACCGGGGAGCTGTTTTTT
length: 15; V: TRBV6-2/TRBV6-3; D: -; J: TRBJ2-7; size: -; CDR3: CASSYLGGTSYEQYF; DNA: TGTGCCAGCAGTTACCTAGGTGGGACATCTTACGAGCAGTACTTC
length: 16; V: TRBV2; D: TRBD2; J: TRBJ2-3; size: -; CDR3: CASSLMSGGGTDTQYF; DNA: TGTGCCAGCAGCCTCATGTCGGGAGGAGGCACAGATACGCAGTATTTT
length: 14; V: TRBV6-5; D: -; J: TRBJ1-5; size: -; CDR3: CASRVSWGDQPQHF; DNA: TGTGCCAGCAGAGTTAGCTGGGGGGATCAGCCCCAGCATTTT
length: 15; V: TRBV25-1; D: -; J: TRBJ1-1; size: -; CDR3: CASSDIGGGLTEAFF; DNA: TGTGCCAGCAGTGACATCGGGGGAGGGTTGACTGAAGCTTTCTTT
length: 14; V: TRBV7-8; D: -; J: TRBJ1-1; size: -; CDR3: CASSYRQYATEAFF; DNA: TGTGCCAGCAGCTACCGACAGTATGCCACTGAAGCTTTCTTT
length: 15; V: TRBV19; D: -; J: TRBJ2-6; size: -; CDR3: CASSHRETGANVLTF; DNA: TGTGCCAGTAGCCACCGGGAAACTGGGGCCAACGTCCTGACTTTC
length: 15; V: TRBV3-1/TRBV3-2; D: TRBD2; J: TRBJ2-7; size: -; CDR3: CASSPRTSGSYEQYF; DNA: TGTGCCAGCAGCCCTCGGACTAGCGGGTCGTACGAGCAGTACTTC
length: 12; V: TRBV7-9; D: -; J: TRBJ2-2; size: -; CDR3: CASGLNTGELFF; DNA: TGTGCCAGCGGACTAAACACCGGGGAGCTGTTTTTT
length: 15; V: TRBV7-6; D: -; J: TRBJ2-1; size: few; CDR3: CASSAQGTSYNEQFF; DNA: TGTGCCAGCAGCGCTCAGGGAACGTCCTACAATGAGCAGTTCTTC
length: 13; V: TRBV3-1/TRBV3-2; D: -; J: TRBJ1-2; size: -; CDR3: CASSQSVRGGYTF; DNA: TGTGCCAGCAGCCAATCCGTCAGAGGCGGCTACACCTTC
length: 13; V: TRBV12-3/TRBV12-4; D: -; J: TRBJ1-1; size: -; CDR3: CASRTPGDTEAFF; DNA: TGTGCCAGCAGGACTCCAGGGGACACTGAAGCTTTCTTT
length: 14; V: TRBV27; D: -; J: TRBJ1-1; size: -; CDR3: CASRHLQANTEAFF; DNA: TGTGCCAGCAGGCACTTACAGGCGAACACTGAAGCTTTCTTT
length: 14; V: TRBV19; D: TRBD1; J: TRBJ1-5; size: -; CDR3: CASSVDRGLQPQHF; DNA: TGTGCCAGTAGTGTTGACAGGGGGCTTCAGCCCCAGCATTTT
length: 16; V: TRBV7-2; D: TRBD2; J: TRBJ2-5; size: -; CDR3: CASSLDLSGRGETQYF; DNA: TGTGCCAGCAGCTTAGATCTTAGCGGGAGGGGGGAGACCCAGTACTTC